Following are 27 T cell receptor beta chains from one sample sequenced in a study of blood T cells in healthy people across ages. Combining a sample-barcoded 5' primer with a J-beta primer mix, a second PCR ran for about 6 to 11 cycles. One entry per CDR3 protein results from TCRdb running MiXCR on the 5' RACE reads. The table records some 1,800,000 distinct CDR3 sequences, 30% to 40% of them present only once. Sequenced sample: blood. These receptors were obtained from a human donor in good health.

This clonotype has more than one count but fewer than ten. The rearrangement links TRBV4-3 to TRBJ1-2, with 7 positions matching TRBD1. Germline-derived CDR1 and CDR2 are LGHNA and YSLEER. Trimming at V came to 0 bases and at J to 6 bases, leaving 4 bases not matched to a gene. The CDR3 contains 14 residues. CDR3: CASSQDRTGHGYTF. As DNA, the CDR3 is TGCGCCAGCAGCCAAGACCGGACAGGCCATGGCTACACCTTC.

This clonotype was observed a few times. The V and J genes are TRBV28 and TRBJ2-4, with 10 bases identical to TRBD1. Germline CDR1 and CDR2: MDHEN and SYDVKM. Unmatched junction bases numbered 18, after V lost 6 bases and J lost 1 base. This CDR3 spans 20 amino acids. CDR3 DNA sequence: TGTGCCAGCAGAACCCGGACCGGGACAGGGGCTTTTGGGGCCAAAAACATTCAGTACTTC. Its protein is CASRTRTGTGAFGAKNIQYF. Using reference TRBV28 and TRBJ2-4 for the parts outside the CDR3, the full variable domain is DVKVTQSSRYLVKRTGEKVFLECVQDMDHENMFWYRQDPGLGLRLIYFSYDVKMKEKGDIPEGYSVSREKKERFSLILESASTNQTSMYLCASRTRTGTGAFGAKNIQYFGAGTRLSVL.

The chain employs TRBV2 and TRBJ1-2, with TRBD1 as a possible D gene (6 bases). The CDR3 sequence is 12 residues long. V lost 5 bases, J lost 10 bases, and 14 bases lay in between. Germline CDR1 reads SNHLY; CDR2 reads FYNNEI. Here the CDR3 reads CASSTGQNSYTF. The DNA of the CDR3 is TGTGCCAGCAGTACCGGACAGAATTCCTACACCTTC. The whole variable domain, filled in from reference TRBV2 and TRBJ1-2, reads EPEVTQTPSHQVTQMGQEVILRCVPISNHLYFYWYRQILGQKVEFLVSFYNNEISEKSEIFDDQFSVERPDGSNFTLKIRSTKLEDSAMYFCASSTGQNSYTFGSGTRLTVV.

This clonotype was observed a handful of times. This chain joins TRBV20-1 and TRBJ2-1, with D perhaps TRBD1 or TRBD2 (5 bases each). V lost 4 bases and J lost 10, with 11 bases in between. The CDR3 consists of 11 residues. Looked up from germline, CDR1 is DFQATT and CDR2 is SNEGSKA (reference sequence). The CDR3 region is CSATRGEEQFF. As DNA, the CDR3 is TGCAGTGCTACCAGAGGGGAAGAGCAGTTCTTC.

There are a few counts of this clonotype. The CDR3 nucleotides read TGCGCCAGCCAACCAGGACAGGGACCGGCTGAAGCTTTCTTT. It encodes CASQPGQGPAEAFF. This chain links TRBV5-1 with TRBJ1-1, with 8 bases lining up with TRBD1. V lost 7 bases and J lost 6; bases outside the gene matches: 11. The germline V gene has CDR1 SGHRS and CDR2 YFSETQ. CDR3 size: 14 residues.

In this sample, this clonotype turned up many times. The CDR3 loop is CASSPGESSYNEQFF. Here the CDR3 DNA reads TGTGCCAGCAGCCCGGGAGAGAGCTCCTACAATGAGCAGTTCTTC. The chain combines TRBV5-5 with TRBJ2-1; D is perhaps TRBD2 (6 bases). The germline gives CDR1 SGHKS, CDR2 YYEKEE (reference sequence). Between the trimmed V and J ends, which lost 4 bases and 0 bases, there was a span of 11 bases. This CDR3 spans 15 amino acids.

The chain combines TRBV9 with TRBJ2-7; no firm D call. CDR1 is SGDLS, CDR2 YYNGEE, per germline. V was trimmed by 0 bases and J by 4 bases, leaving 11 bases between them. The CDR3 has 14 residues. CDR3 protein: CASSVEDGQYEQYF. DNA of the CDR3: TGTGCCAGCAGCGTAGAGGACGGCCAATACGAGCAGTACTTC.

The rearrangement links TRBV4-1 to TRBJ2-7; either TRBD1 or TRBD2 may fit D (7 bases each). V was trimmed by 2 bases and J by 7 bases, leaving 15 bases between them. The CDR3 covers 14 residues. The germline CDR1 and CDR2 sequences are MGHRA and YSYEKL. CDR3 sequence reads: CASSQREGAGEQYF. The CDR3 DNA reads as TGCGCCAGCAGCCAAAGGGAGGGGGCAGGAGAGCAGTACTTC.

Only a few counts were recorded for this clonotype. The chain carries TRBV4-3 and TRBJ2-7; D is possibly TRBD2 (5 bases). Germline CDR1 is LGHNA and CDR2 is YSLEER. This CDR3 contains 13 residues. V shed 0 bases and J shed 5 bases, with 8 bases lying between them. The DNA for the CDR3 is TGCGCCAGCAGCCAAGAGTCCGGGGACGAGCAGTACTTC. Residues: CASSQESGDEQYF.

This clonotype was seen just once. The J gene is TRBJ2-5, the V gene TRBV6-2 or TRBV6-3, with D uncertain. Germline V gene lookup returns CDR1 MNHEY and CDR2 SVGEGT. The CDR3 extends over 12 amino acids. V dropped 7 bases and J dropped 5 bases, with 11 bases sitting between them. The CDR3 bases are TGTGCCAGCACTACCCCCAGGGAGACCCAGTACTTC. This gives the protein CASTTPRETQYF.

This clonotype was seen repeatedly, ten times or more. The V call is TRBV5-1, the J call TRBJ2-5; D not resolved. The CDR3 is 14 amino acids. V was shortened by 4 bases and J by 4 bases, with 14 bases between the two germline ends. CDR1 SGHRS and CDR2 YFSETQ come from the germline V gene. In DNA, the CDR3 is TGCGCCAGCAGCCCCGAACCGCCTGTAGAGACCCAGTACTTC. Translation gives CASSPEPPVETQYF.

The table lists this clonotype with a few counts. The V gene is TRBV7-2, the J gene TRBJ1-1; D uncertain. Deletions cut 1 base from V and 5 bases from J, with 8 bases between. There are 13 residues in the CDR3. Looked up from germline, CDR1 is SGHTA and CDR2 is FQGNSA. The CDR3 reads CASSLELYTEAFF. Written as DNA, the CDR3 is TGTGCCAGCAGCTTAGAGCTGTATACTGAAGCTTTCTTT.

Note on this clonotype: A much larger clone sits a single nucleotide away, making a read error possible. The chain joins TRBV20-1 to TRBJ1-2; D not resolved. The CDR3 contains 13 residues. Germline assignment: CDR1 DFQATT and CDR2 SNEGSKA (reference sequence). Deletions cut 8 bases from V and 0 bases from J, with 13 bases between. The CDR3 sequence: CSTPLKANYGYTF. CDR3 coding DNA: TGCAGTACTCCCCTGAAGGCTAACTATGGCTACACCTTC.

The V call is TRBV7-6, the J call TRBJ1-5, with a tentative D call TRBD1 (5 bases). Trimming stripped 5 bases from V and 3 bases from J, with 14 bases between. Germline V gene lookup returns CDR1 SGHVS and CDR2 FNYEAQ. The CDR3 is made up of 15 amino acids. CDR3 in DNA: TGTGCCAGCAGCCGCACCCCAGGGTACAATCAGCCCCAGCATTTT. Translation gives CASSRTPGYNQPQHF.

The chain recombines TRBV10-3 with TRBJ1-1, with D maybe TRBD1 (6 bases). Trimming pared 10 bases from V and 8 bases from J, leaving 23 bases between. This CDR3 comprises 14 residues. Germline loops: CDR1 ENHRY, CDR2 SYGVKD. The CDR3 protein is CATVVNTQGTEAFF. CDR3 sequence (DNA): TGTGCCACCGTGGTGAACACACAGGGCACAGAAGCTTTCTTT.

V usage is TRBV10-3 and J usage is TRBJ2-1; tentative D call: TRBD1 (5 bases). The CDR3 totals 13 residues. Germline-derived CDR1 and CDR2 are ENHRY and SYGVKD. Between the trimmed V and J ends, which lost 5 bases and 5 bases, there was a span of 10 bases. CDR3 DNA: TGTGCCATCAGTAACGACAGAAACAATGAGCAGTTCTTC. Translation: CAISNDRNNEQFF.

V usage is TRBV7-8 and J usage is TRBJ1-2; the D gene is possibly TRBD1 (5 bases). Germline V CDR1 and CDR2: SGHVS, FQNEAQ. The CDR3 has 18 residues. V was shortened by 2 bases and J by 7 bases, with 26 bases between the two germline ends. The chain's CDR3 is CASSLRFPGPIDHPGYTF. For the CDR3, the DNA is TGTGCCAGCAGCTTAAGGTTCCCGGGACCGATAGACCACCCTGGCTACACCTTC.

The chain couples TRBV5-4 to TRBJ1-2; possibly TRBD1 for D (5 bases). V lost 1 base, J lost 0 bases, and 10 bases lay in between. Germline-derived CDR1 and CDR2 are SGHNT and YYREEE (reference sequence). CDR3 length equals 15 residues. The CDR3 sequence is CASSLRQTANYGYTF. The CDR3 DNA follows: TGTGCCAGCAGCTTGAGACAGACAGCTAACTATGGCTACACCTTC.

The chain joins TRBV5-1 to TRBJ1-4; D might be TRBD1 (6 bases). Germline V gives CDR1 SGHRS, CDR2 YFSETQ. Trimming left V 4 bases short and J 0 bases short, with 13 bases between. The CDR3 totals 16 residues. CDR3 in amino acids: CASSLTDRATNEKLFF. CDR3 in DNA: TGCGCCAGCAGCCTAACGGACAGAGCAACTAATGAAAAACTGTTTTTT.

The chain is built from TRBV12-3 or TRBV12-4 and TRBJ1-5; no definite D call. V was clipped by 1 base and J by 3 bases, with 10 bases between them. The CDR3 is 15 residues long. CDR3 in amino acids: CASSLGRRFNQPQHF. The CDR3 DNA sequence: TGTGCCAGCAGTTTAGGTCGACGGTTCAATCAGCCCCAGCATTTT.

The J gene is TRBJ1-4, the V gene TRBV4-3; 7 positions agree with TRBD1. The CDR3 contains 15 residues. Trimming cost V 0 bases and J 7 bases; bases outside gene matches: 5. The germline V gene has CDR1 LGHNA and CDR2 YSLEER. CDR3 DNA: TGCGCCAGCAGCCAAGACCACAGGGGATTTGAAAAACTGTTTTTT. It encodes CASSQDHRGFEKLFF.

V and J are TRBV10-3 and TRBJ2-1; 9 nucleotides line up with TRBD1. Germline values: CDR1 ENHRY, CDR2 SYGVKD. The CDR3 totals 13 residues. V was clipped by 7 bases and J by 8 bases; unmatched bases: 6. For the CDR3, the DNA is TGTGCCATCAAACAGGGGGCTGAAGATGAGCAGTTCTTC. Protein product: CAIKQGAEDEQFF.

This clonotype appeared a few times. The genes are TRBV19 and TRBJ2-7, with D possibly matching TRBD1 (5 bases). The CDR3 is made up of 15 amino acids. Trimming left V 4 bases short and J 1 base short, with 14 bases between. Looked up from germline, CDR1 is LNHDA and CDR2 is SQIVND (reference sequence). CDR3 sequence reads: CASSKMAGWSYEQYF. DNA of the CDR3: TGTGCCAGTAGTAAAATGGCAGGGTGGTCCTACGAGCAGTACTTC.

This clonotype was counted between two and nine times. This rearrangement joins TRBV10-3 to TRBJ1-5; 7 bases fit TRBD1. The ends lost 3 bases at V and 5 bases at J; junction bases unmatched: 4. Germline CDR1 reads ENHRY; CDR2 reads SYGVKD. CDR3 length equals 14 residues. CDR3 residues: CAISEDREYQPQHF. As DNA, the CDR3 is TGTGCCATCAGTGAAGACAGGGAGTATCAGCCCCAGCATTTT.

This clonotype has more than one count but fewer than ten. The chain carries TRBV7-9 and TRBJ2-3; D unclear. The germline V gene has CDR1 SEHNR and CDR2 FQNEAQ (reference sequence). The ends were cut back, 7 bases at V and 2 bases at J, with 16 bases in the middle. The CDR3 runs 15 residues. In DNA, the CDR3 is TGTGCCAGCACCCCCTCCAGTTACCTCACAGATACGCAGTATTTT. Its translation: CASTPSSYLTDTQYF. The full variable domain, in which reference TRBV7-9 and TRBJ2-3 provide the parts outside the CDR3, is DTGVSQNPRHKITKRGQNVTFRCDPISEHNRLYWYRQTLGQGPEFLTYFQNEAQLEKSRLLSDRFSAERPKGSFSTLEIQRTEQGDSAMYLCASTPSSYLTDTQYFGPGTRLTVL.

The V and J genes are TRBV7-8 and TRBJ1-2; no clear D. The CDR3 covers 14 residues. V lost 6 bases, J lost 1 base, and 12 bases lay in between. Germline CDR1 and CDR2: SGHVS and FQNEAQ. The CDR3 loop is CASSRMGSNYGYTF. CDR3 sequence (DNA): TGTGCCAGCAGTAGAATGGGCAGTAACTATGGCTACACCTTC.

This clonotype showed up just once. This chain uses TRBV5-1 with TRBJ2-6; possibly TRBD1 for D (6 bases). CDR3 length: 17 residues. V was shortened by 4 bases and J by 0 bases, with 14 bases between the two germline ends. Germline V CDR1 and CDR2: SGHRS, YFSETQ. The CDR3 DNA reads TGCGCCAGCAGCCAAGAGGACAGACACTCTGGGGCCAACGTCCTGACTTTC. Amino acid sequence: CASSQEDRHSGANVLTF.